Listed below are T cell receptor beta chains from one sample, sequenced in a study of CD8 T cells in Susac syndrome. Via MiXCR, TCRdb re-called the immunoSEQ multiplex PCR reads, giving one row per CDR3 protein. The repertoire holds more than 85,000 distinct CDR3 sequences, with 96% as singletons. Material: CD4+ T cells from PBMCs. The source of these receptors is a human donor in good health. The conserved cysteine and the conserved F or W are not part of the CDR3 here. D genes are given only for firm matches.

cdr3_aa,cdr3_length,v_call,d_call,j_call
ASRRAGMRTQY,11,TRBV3-1,-,TRBJ2-5
ASSYSGSGNTIY,12,TRBV6-5,-,TRBJ1-3
ATERGVYEQY,10,TRBV28,TRBD2,TRBJ2-7
SVGDRRIQETQY,12,TRBV29-1,-,TRBJ2-5
ASSVRATSGRDTQY,14,TRBV9,TRBD2,TRBJ2-3
ASSAEATNTGELF,13,TRBV7-9,-,TRBJ2-2
ASRQGANNEQF,11,TRBV5-1,TRBD1,TRBJ2-1
ASRTSGRGLPQPQH,14,TRBV28,TRBD1,TRBJ1-5
SVVGVLMNTEAF,12,TRBV29-1,-,TRBJ1-1
ASSPTPGQYEKLF,13,TRBV7-2,TRBD1,TRBJ1-4
ASSQSRTRGGEQF,13,TRBV23-1,-,TRBJ2-1
ATSDSRPGQRGDTQY,15,TRBV24-1,TRBD1,TRBJ2-3
SVGGPTNEKLF,11,TRBV29-1,-,TRBJ1-4
ASSVAGQGAYGYT,13,TRBV9,TRBD1,TRBJ1-2
ASSQRTRGLSEQF,13,TRBV3-1,TRBD2,TRBJ2-1
ASSPVLTGATEAF,13,TRBV27,TRBD1,TRBJ1-1
ASSKLTSGSNYEQY,14,TRBV21-1,-,TRBJ2-7
SADRAHNEQF,10,TRBV20-1,TRBD1,TRBJ2-1
ASSIVRGQGSGANVLT,16,TRBV19,TRBD1,TRBJ2-6
ASTQKLRGSQETQY,14,TRBV28,-,TRBJ2-5
ASSQGRVDQETQY,13,TRBV3-1,-,TRBJ2-5
SARDFSSSPGELF,13,TRBV20-1,-,TRBJ2-2
ASSLGPGQPQH,11,TRBV5-1,-,TRBJ1-5
SVGWREDTQY,10,TRBV29-1,-,TRBJ2-3
ASSLPGLARTSYNEQF,16,TRBV5-6,TRBD2,TRBJ2-1
ASSIDSPQTYGYT,13,TRBV19,-,TRBJ1-2
ASRGPMSNTEAF,12,TRBV25-1,-,TRBJ1-1
ASRFGTGGYEQY,12,TRBV2,TRBD1,TRBJ2-7
ASGRGGSGANVLT,13,TRBV6-5,TRBD2,TRBJ2-6
SARDVRAGVSNEQF,14,TRBV20-1,-,TRBJ2-1
ASSSDPTNTGELF,13,TRBV5-1,-,TRBJ2-2
SVEEEGTMNTEAF,13,TRBV29-1,-,TRBJ1-1
ASSNRQGDISGNTIY,15,TRBV7-9,TRBD1,TRBJ1-3
ASSLDGGTEKLF,12,TRBV7-9,-,TRBJ1-4
ASRPPGTATYEQY,13,TRBV6-6,TRBD1,TRBJ2-7
AWSQNYWDRDEMNTEAF,17,TRBV30,TRBD1,TRBJ1-1
AWSRGGTEVYEQY,13,TRBV30,-,TRBJ2-7
ASSLGDRGNTEAF,13,TRBV5-1,TRBD1,TRBJ1-1
ASSSRDREDEQY,12,TRBV28,TRBD1,TRBJ2-7
ASSHGKDSTDTQY,13,TRBV6-6,-,TRBJ2-3
ASTPGQGPTSTDTQY,15,TRBV12-3/TRBV12-4,TRBD1,TRBJ2-3
ASSQVYEQF,9,TRBV4-1,-,TRBJ2-1
ASSLEAGGGNTGELF,15,TRBV7-4,-,TRBJ2-2
ASSRTGTWVLT,11,TRBV12-3/TRBV12-4,TRBD1,TRBJ2-6
ASSRGLITDTQY,12,TRBV5-6,-,TRBJ2-3
SVEGISGATDTQY,13,TRBV29-1,TRBD2,TRBJ2-3
ASSQGFGARSHYEQY,15,TRBV4-1,-,TRBJ2-7
ASSSPGQGGANYGYT,15,TRBV28,TRBD1,TRBJ1-2
ASSLEGHEQY,10,TRBV7-9,-,TRBJ2-7
ASRVGGQNYGYT,12,TRBV6-1,-,TRBJ1-2
SARGAGVSYNEQF,13,TRBV20-1,-,TRBJ2-1
ASSMKRGNSYEQY,13,TRBV19,TRBD2,TRBJ2-7
ASSPRGFYEQY,11,TRBV28,-,TRBJ2-7